This record concerns one T cell receptor beta chain sequence. From germline, CDR1 is DFQATT and CDR2 SNEGSKA (reference sequence). J gave up 1 base and V 6 bases, and 6 bases lay outside the gene matches. CDR3 length equals 14 residues. These data belong to a study of T-cell reconstitution after alpha-beta-depleted transplantation in children. The TCRbeta library incorporated unique molecular identifiers. TCRdb independently ran MiXCR on the PCR reads; one entry per CDR3 protein. Here the sample spans some 400,000 distinct CDR3 sequences, 20% being singletons. The TCR comes from a human donor who donated a stem cell graft to a child with acute myeloid leukemia. The sample here was PBMCs from the stem cell graft donor, taken from the stem cell graft. The chain recombines TRBV20-1 with TRBJ2-7, with 10 positions matching TRBD2. The CDR3: CSAPLAGVSYEQYF. Here the CDR3 DNA reads TGCAGTGCCCCCCTAGCGGGAGTATCCTACGAGCAGTACTTC.